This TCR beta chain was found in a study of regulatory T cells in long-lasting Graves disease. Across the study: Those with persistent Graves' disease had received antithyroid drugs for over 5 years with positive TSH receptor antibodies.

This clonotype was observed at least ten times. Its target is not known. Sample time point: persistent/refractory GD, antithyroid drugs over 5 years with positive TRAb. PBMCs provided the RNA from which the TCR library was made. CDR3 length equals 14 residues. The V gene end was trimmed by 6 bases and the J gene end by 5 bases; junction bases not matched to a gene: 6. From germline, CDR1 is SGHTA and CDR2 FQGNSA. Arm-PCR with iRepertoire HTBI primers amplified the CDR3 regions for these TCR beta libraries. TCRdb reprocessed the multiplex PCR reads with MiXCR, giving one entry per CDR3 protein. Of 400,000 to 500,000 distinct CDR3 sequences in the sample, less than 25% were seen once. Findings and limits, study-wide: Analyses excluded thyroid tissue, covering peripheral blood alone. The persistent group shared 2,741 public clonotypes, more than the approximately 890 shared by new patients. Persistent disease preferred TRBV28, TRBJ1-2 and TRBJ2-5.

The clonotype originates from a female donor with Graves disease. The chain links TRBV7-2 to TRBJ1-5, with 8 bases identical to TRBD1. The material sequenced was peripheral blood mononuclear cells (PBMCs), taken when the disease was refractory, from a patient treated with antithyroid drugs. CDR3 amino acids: CASSRTGIYQPQHF. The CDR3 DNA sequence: TGTGCCAGCAGTCGGACAGGGATTTATCAGCCCCAGCATTTT.